Here is one T cell receptor beta chain with its context. Antigen unknown. This entry belongs to a study of T cell responses to AZD1222 COVID-19 vaccine. Germline lookup yields CDR1 MDHEN and CDR2 SYDVKM. The CDR3 has 16 residues. Trimming at V came to 6 bases and at J to 0 bases, leaving 6 bases not matched to a gene. Profiled with immunoSEQ multiplex PCR; TCRdb holds only in-frame clones, not every one. The top ten clones hold 5% of a sample with about 98,000 clones, approximately 86% of them seen once. Overall study results and limits: Just a handful of people given AZD1222 tested seropositive at baseline. Scientists sampled the repertoires only once the peak T cell response had passed.

The chain joins TRBV28 to TRBJ2-5, with TRBD2 matching over 11 bases. The source is an adult in good health. This material consisted of peripheral blood, taken on day 0 of AZD1222 vaccination. The CDR3 here is CASSSLAGAYQETQYF. As DNA, the CDR3 is TGTGCCAGCAGCTCACTAGCGGGGGCCTACCAAGAGACCCAGTACTTC.